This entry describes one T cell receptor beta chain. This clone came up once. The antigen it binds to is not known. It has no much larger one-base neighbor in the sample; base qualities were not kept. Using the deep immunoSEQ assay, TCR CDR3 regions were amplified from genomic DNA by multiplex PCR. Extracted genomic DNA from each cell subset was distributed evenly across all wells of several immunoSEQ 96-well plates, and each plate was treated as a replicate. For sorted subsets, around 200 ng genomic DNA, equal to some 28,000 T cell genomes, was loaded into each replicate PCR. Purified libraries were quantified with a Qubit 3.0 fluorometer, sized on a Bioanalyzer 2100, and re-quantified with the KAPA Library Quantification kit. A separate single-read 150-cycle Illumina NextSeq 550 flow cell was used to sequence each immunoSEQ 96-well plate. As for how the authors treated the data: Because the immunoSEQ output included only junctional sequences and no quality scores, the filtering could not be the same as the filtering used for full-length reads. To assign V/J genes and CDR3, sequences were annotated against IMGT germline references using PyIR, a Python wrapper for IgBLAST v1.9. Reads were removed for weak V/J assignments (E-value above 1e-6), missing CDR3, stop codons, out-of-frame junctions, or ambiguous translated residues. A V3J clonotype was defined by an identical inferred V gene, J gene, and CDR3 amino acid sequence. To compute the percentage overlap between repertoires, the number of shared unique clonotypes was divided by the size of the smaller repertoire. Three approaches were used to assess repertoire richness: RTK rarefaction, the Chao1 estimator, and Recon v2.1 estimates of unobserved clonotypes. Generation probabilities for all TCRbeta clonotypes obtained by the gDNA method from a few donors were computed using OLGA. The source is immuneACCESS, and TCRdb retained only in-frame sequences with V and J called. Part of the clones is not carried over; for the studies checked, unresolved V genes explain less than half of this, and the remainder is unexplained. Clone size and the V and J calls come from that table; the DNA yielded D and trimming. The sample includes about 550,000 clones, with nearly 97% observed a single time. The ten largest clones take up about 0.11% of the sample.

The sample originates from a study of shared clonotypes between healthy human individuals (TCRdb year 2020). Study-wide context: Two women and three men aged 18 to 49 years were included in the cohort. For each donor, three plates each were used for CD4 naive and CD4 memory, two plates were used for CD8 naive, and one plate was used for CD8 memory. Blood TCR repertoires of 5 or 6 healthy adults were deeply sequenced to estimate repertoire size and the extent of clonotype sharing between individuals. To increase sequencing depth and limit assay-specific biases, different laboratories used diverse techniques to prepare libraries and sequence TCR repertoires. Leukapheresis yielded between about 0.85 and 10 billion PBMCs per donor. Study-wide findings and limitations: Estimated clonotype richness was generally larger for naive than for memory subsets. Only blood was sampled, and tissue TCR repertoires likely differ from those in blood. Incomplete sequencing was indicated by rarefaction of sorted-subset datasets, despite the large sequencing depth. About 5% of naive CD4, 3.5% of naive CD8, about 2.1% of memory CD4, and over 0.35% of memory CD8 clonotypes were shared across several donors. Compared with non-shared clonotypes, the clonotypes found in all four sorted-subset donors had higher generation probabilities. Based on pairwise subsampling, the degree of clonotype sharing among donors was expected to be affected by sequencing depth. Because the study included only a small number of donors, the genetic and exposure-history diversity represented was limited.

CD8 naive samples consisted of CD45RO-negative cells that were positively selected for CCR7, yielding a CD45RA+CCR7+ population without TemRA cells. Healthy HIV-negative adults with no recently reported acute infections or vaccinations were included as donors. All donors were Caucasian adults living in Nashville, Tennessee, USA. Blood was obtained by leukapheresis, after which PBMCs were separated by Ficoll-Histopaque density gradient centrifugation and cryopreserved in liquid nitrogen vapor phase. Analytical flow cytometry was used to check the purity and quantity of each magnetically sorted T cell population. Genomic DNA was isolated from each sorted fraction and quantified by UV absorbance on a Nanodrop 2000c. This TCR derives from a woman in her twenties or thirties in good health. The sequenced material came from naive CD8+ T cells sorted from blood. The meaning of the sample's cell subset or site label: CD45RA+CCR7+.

The CDR3 protein sequence reads: CASSLGGNEKLFF. The DNA sequence is given as TGTGCCAGCAGCTTAGGAGGGAACGAAAAACTGTTTTTT. The chain couples TRBV7-8 to TRBJ1-4, with no D gene named confidently. Trimming at the junction amounts to 1 base on V and 8 bases on J, and the germline ends lie 8 bases apart. Looking up the germline V gene yields CDR1 SGHVS and CDR2 FQNEAQ. The CDR3 starts with the cysteine, ends with the phenylalanine, and has 13 residues. Of all the DNA, just the CDR3 is kept, 39 bases in frame from base 1.